This T cell receptor beta chain was sequenced in a study of brain T cells in children with intractable seizures. This clone appeared once. Its antigen is not identified. V gave up 0 bases and J gave up 4 bases, with 13 bases separating them. This CDR3 spans 15 amino acids. The V gene's germline CDR1 is SGHNT and CDR2 YYREEE (reference sequence). Only cases whose brain tissue showed the highest T cell transcript signatures were sequenced. Before surgery, patients took at least one anti-epileptic drug. The protocol was immunoSEQ multiplex PCR, while the TCRdb copy is restricted to in-frame clones and leaves out a portion. The sample shows 100,000 to 120,000 clones, approximately 94% of them seen only once. Study-wide results and limits: HCMV serostatus was not known, and viral specificity came from CDR3 similarity only. Absence of clones before surgery may stem from lower sequencing depth.

The clonotype comes from a boy younger than two with hemimegalencephaly and intractable seizures. This chain connects TRBV5-4 to TRBJ1-2; D gene ambiguous. The source material was peripheral blood, sampled at surgery. CDR3 in amino acids: CASSLGRVATYGYTF. The CDR3 DNA sequence: TGTGCCAGCAGCTTGGGGCGGGTTGCCACCTATGGCTACACCTTC.